The clone carrying this TCR beta chain was seen many times. Preparation of the TCRbeta library involved a method that used unique molecular identifiers. TCRdb reprocessed the PCR reads via MiXCR and lists one record per CDR3 protein. The sample lists 500,000 to 600,000 distinct CDR3 sequences, around 17% seen once, with approximately 3% in the top ten. This sample is part of a study of T-cell reconstitution after alpha-beta-depleted transplantation in children. The CDR3 totals 15 residues. Unmatched junction bases numbered 6, after V lost 5 bases and J lost 4 bases. This sequence originates from a human donor who donated a stem cell graft to a child with acute lymphoblastic leukemia. This material consisted of PBMCs from the stem cell graft donor, taken from the stem cell graft. The chain combines TRBV12-3 or TRBV12-4 with TRBJ2-1, with 9 bases that match TRBD1. Here the CDR3 reads CASSPPGQGYNEQFF. The CDR3, as DNA: TGTGCCAGCAGTCCCCCGGGACAGGGATACAATGAGCAGTTCTTC.